A selection of T cell receptor beta chains follows, all from one sample in a study of blood T cell repertoires in COVID-19. TCRdb's table, derived via immunoSEQ multiplex PCR, lists solely in-frame clones and lacks some. This table holds approximately 92,000 clones, roughly 80% found once. Sequencing was done on a sample of peripheral blood. The receptors shown here come from a man over 45 who had recovered from COVID-19. The CDR3 runs from the conserved cysteine through the conserved F or W. A D gene is named only where the DNA matches it firmly. Expanded clones are given a class, and other clones once, few, many or no size at all.

13	TRBJ2-7	NA	TRBV5-4	NA	CASSEGHSYEQYF	TGTGCCAGCAGTGAAGGACATTCCTACGAGCAGTACTTC
13	TRBJ2-5	NA	TRBV18	TRBD1	CASSRGQAETQYF	TGTGCCAGCTCACGCGGACAGGCCGAGACCCAGTACTTC
12	TRBJ1-2	NA	TRBV5-6	NA	CASTEGRRGYTF	TGTGCCAGCACGGAGGGGCGGCGTGGCTACACCTTC
15	TRBJ2-5	NA	TRBV19	TRBD1	CASSPRDRGRETQYF	TGTGCCAGTAGTCCCCGGGACAGGGGGCGGGAGACCCAGTACTTC
16	TRBJ2-5	NA	TRBV9	TRBD2	CASSVGLAGIQETQYF	TGTGCCAGCAGCGTAGGGCTAGCGGGGATTCAAGAGACCCAGTACTTC
15	TRBJ1-1	NA	TRBV18	NA	CASSPFNSPDTEAFF	TGTGCCAGCTCACCATTCAACAGCCCGGACACTGAAGCTTTCTTT
16	TRBJ1-3	NA	TRBV28	TRBD1	CASSPLGQGLGNTIYF	TGTGCCAGCAGTCCCCTGGGACAGGGGCTTGGAAACACCATATATTTT
15	TRBJ1-2	NA	TRBV3-1/TRBV3-2	TRBD1	CASSPHGQGHDGYTF	TGTGCCAGCAGCCCACACGGACAGGGTCATGATGGCTACACCTTC
14	TRBJ1-3	NA	TRBV5-4	NA	CASSLSGSGNTIYF	TGTGCCAGCAGCTTGTCAGGATCGGGAAACACCATATATTTT
17	TRBJ2-7	once	TRBV5-1	TRBD2	CASSWTSGGLIAHEQYF	TGCGCCAGCAGCTGGACTAGCGGGGGGCTAATTGCCCACGAGCAGTACTTC
14	TRBJ2-7	NA	TRBV5-6	NA	CASSLIRVTHEQYF	TGTGCCAGCAGCTTGATCAGGGTTACCCACGAGCAGTACTTC
14	TRBJ2-1	NA	TRBV18	TRBD2	CASSRAGGPNEQFF	TGTGCCAGCTCCAGAGCGGGAGGCCCCAATGAGCAGTTCTTC
13	TRBJ1-1	NA	TRBV3-1/TRBV3-2	NA	CASSPTLNTEAFF	TGTGCCAGCAGCCCCACTTTGAACACTGAAGCTTTCTTT
13	TRBJ2-3	NA	TRBV29-1	NA	CSVDEGGTDTQYF	TGCAGCGTTGACGAGGGGGGCACAGATACGCAGTATTTT
15	TRBJ2-7	NA	TRBV19	TRBD1	CASSIRGQGASEQYF	TGTGCCAGTAGTATTCGGGGACAGGGGGCCAGCGAGCAGTACTTC
12	TRBJ2-7	NA	TRBV11-2	TRBD1	CASSSTGPQQYF	TGTGCCAGCAGCTCGACAGGGCCCCAGCAGTACTTC
14	TRBJ2-7	NA	TRBV24-1	NA	CATSDPGVSYEQYF	TGTGCCACCAGTGATCCGGGGGTCTCCTACGAGCAGTACTTC
11	TRBJ2-3	NA	TRBV12-3/TRBV12-4	NA	CASSFRDTQYF	TGTGCCAGCAGTTTTCGTGATACGCAGTATTTT
14	TRBJ2-5	NA	TRBV19	NA	CASSRQGTQETQYF	TGTGCCAGTAGTAGGCAGGGGACCCAAGAGACCCAGTACTTC
14	TRBJ2-7	NA	TRBV2	TRBD1	CASSALQGIYEQYF	TGTGCCAGCAGTGCCTTACAGGGGATCTACGAGCAGTACTTC
15	TRBJ1-1	NA	TRBV25-1	NA	CASSDLGGMNTEAFF	TGTGCCAGCAGTGACTTGGGGGGGATGAACACTGAAGCTTTCTTT
15	TRBJ1-3	NA	TRBV4-2	TRBD1	CASSREQGGGNTIYF	TGTGCCAGCAGCCGAGAACAGGGGGGAGGAAACACCATATATTTT
14	TRBJ1-6	NA	TRBV9	TRBD1	CASSVRQGNSPLHF	TGTGCCAGCAGCGTTCGACAGGGTAATTCACCCCTCCACTTT
11	TRBJ2-5	NA	TRBV6-5	NA	CASSSRETQYF	TGTGCCAGCAGTTCTCGAGAGACCCAGTACTTC
16	TRBJ2-3	few	TRBV9	NA	CASSPRLARSSDTQYF	TGTGCCAGCAGCCCGCGCCTAGCGCGGAGTTCAGATACGCAGTATTTT
14	TRBJ2-3	NA	TRBV7-2	TRBD1	CASSLNRGPDTQYF	TGTGCCAGCAGCTTAAACAGGGGGCCAGATACGCAGTATTTT
16	TRBJ2-3	NA	TRBV12-5	NA	CASGLVRRVGTDTQYF	TGTGCTAGTGGTTTGGTACGGCGGGTCGGCACAGATACGCAGTATTTT
13	TRBJ1-1	NA	TRBV2	NA	CASTISGVTEAFF	TGTGCCAGCACCATATCAGGGGTGACTGAAGCTTTCTTT
18	TRBJ2-5	NA	TRBV7-2	TRBD2	CASSLGGLAGGPGETQYF	TGTGCCAGCAGCTTAGGCGGACTAGCGGGAGGGCCTGGAGAGACCCAGTACTTC
13	TRBJ1-2	NA	TRBV6-1	TRBD1	CASSERQGGGYTF	TGTGCCAGCAGTGAGCGACAGGGCGGCGGCTACACCTTC
14	TRBJ2-7	NA	TRBV5-1	NA	CASSSGTGLYEQYF	TGCGCCAGCAGCTCCGGGACTGGACTATACGAGCAGTACTTC
16	TRBJ1-3	few	TRBV9	NA	CASSVAPGDSGNTIYF	TGTGCCAGCAGCGTAGCACCGGGAGACTCTGGAAACACCATATATTTT
12	TRBJ1-5	NA	TRBV6-5	NA	CASNGPNQPQHF	TGTGCCAGCAATGGCCCCAATCAGCCCCAGCATTTT
16	TRBJ2-3	NA	TRBV5-6	TRBD1	CASSSLGTGGADTQYF	TGTGCCAGCAGCTCCCTTGGGACAGGGGGCGCAGATACGCAGTATTTT
12	TRBJ1-5	NA	TRBV29-1	NA	CSVVLGDQPQHF	TGCAGCGTTGTACTCGGGGATCAGCCCCAGCATTTT
12	TRBJ2-5	few	TRBV19	TRBD1	CASSDREETQYF	TGTGCCAGCTCTGACAGGGAAGAGACCCAGTACTTC
15	TRBJ1-5	NA	TRBV30	TRBD1	CAWSTTGGENQPQHF	TGTGCCTGGAGTACAACAGGGGGCGAAAATCAGCCCCAGCATTTT
16	TRBJ2-3	NA	TRBV7-2	TRBD2	CASSLAVSGGTDTQYF	TGTGCCAGCAGCTTAGCGGTGAGCGGGGGCACAGATACGCAGTATTTT
16	TRBJ2-3	NA	TRBV9	NA	CASSALSGQDTDTQYF	TGTGCCAGCAGCGCCCTTTCGGGACAAGACACAGATACGCAGTATTTT
13	TRBJ1-1	NA	TRBV11-2	NA	CASNHIENTEAFF	TGTGCCAGCAACCACATCGAGAACACTGAAGCTTTCTTT
19	TRBJ1-4	NA	TRBV5-6	NA	CASSLVAWGGALTNEKLFF	TGTGCCAGCAGCTTGGTGGCGTGGGGGGGAGCTCTAACTAATGAAAAACTGTTTTTT
15	TRBJ2-7	NA	TRBV28	TRBD2	CASSPPGLAGGEQYF	TGTGCCAGCAGTCCACCGGGACTAGCGGGAGGCGAGCAGTACTTC
18	TRBJ1-2	once	TRBV6-1	TRBD1	CASSVSRQGTPPHGGYTF	TGTGCCAGCAGTGTCTCCCGACAGGGCACCCCCCCGCACGGTGGCTACACCTTC
13	TRBJ2-1	NA	TRBV7-9	NA	CASSPRMEGVSFF	TGTGCCAGCAGCCCCCGCATGGAGGGAGTTTCGTTCTTC
13	TRBJ1-1	many	TRBV19	NA	CASGAGVGTEAFF	TGTGCCAGTGGGGCGGGGGTAGGAACTGAAGCTTTCTTT
15	TRBJ2-5	NA	TRBV24-1	TRBD2	CATSDSGLAKETQYF	TGTGCCACCAGTGACTCCGGACTAGCTAAAGAGACCCAGTACTTC
17	TRBJ2-2	NA	TRBV15	NA	CATSRVGSRPNTGELFF	TGTGCCACCAGCAGAGTGGGCAGTCGACCTAACACCGGGGAGCTGTTTTTT
15	TRBJ2-7	NA	TRBV6-5	TRBD2	CASSSGLASSYEQYF	TGTGCCAGCAGCTCGGGACTAGCGAGCTCCTACGAGCAGTACTTC
15	TRBJ2-1	once	TRBV11-2	NA	CASSLGRVGYNEQFF	TGTGCCAGCAGCTTAGGCAGGGTGGGTTACAATGAGCAGTTCTTC
14	TRBJ2-7	few	TRBV27	NA	CASSSSGLAAEQYF	NA
14	TRBJ2-3	NA	TRBV19	TRBD1	CASSPGQGTDTQYF	TGTGCCAGTAGTCCAGGACAGGGCACAGATACGCAGTATTTT
17	TRBJ1-6	NA	TRBV2	NA	CASSESSGGSSNSPLHF	TGTGCCAGCAGTGAAAGTTCGGGAGGGTCGAGTAATTCACCCCTCCACTTT
15	TRBJ1-5	few	TRBV7-8	NA	CASDSRGTGNQPQHF	TGTGCCAGCGATTCCAGGGGTACAGGCAATCAGCCCCAGCATTTT
13	TRBJ2-3	once	TRBV5-1	NA	CASSLDGTDTQYF	TGCGCCAGCAGCTTGGACGGGACAGATACGCAGTATTTT
15	TRBJ2-5	NA	TRBV7-7	TRBD1	CASSPSGGRGETQYF	TGTGCTAGCAGCCCTTCAGGGGGCCGGGGGGAGACCCAGTACTTC